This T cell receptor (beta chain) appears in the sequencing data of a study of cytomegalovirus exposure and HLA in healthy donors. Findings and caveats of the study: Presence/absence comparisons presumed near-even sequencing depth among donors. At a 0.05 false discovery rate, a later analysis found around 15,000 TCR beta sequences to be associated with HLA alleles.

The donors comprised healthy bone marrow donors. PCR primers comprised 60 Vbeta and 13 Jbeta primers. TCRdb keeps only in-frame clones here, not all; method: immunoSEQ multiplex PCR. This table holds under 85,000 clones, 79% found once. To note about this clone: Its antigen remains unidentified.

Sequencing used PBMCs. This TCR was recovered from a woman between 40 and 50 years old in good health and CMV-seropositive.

CDR3 coding DNA: TGTGCCAGCAGTTCCTCCGGGAGCAACTACGAGCAGTACTTC. Residues: CASSSSGSNYEQYF. J is TRBJ2-7 and V is TRBV28; tentatively, D is TRBD2 (6 bases). The CDR3 sequence is 14 residues long. Trimming took 4 bases from V and 3 from J, leaving 13 bases between them. Germline V CDR1 and CDR2: MDHEN, SYDVKM.